This T cell receptor beta chain was captured in a study of T cell repertoires in cytomegalovirus infection. Overall study findings and caveats: The ex vivo response showed dominance by HLA-C-restricted CMV-specific TCR beta clonotypes.

The CDR3 consists of 16 residues. The germline CDR1 and CDR2 sequences are SGDLS and YYNGEE. The J segment lost 4 bases and the V segment lost 0 bases, leaving 4 bases of the junction unmatched. The sample holds a few counts of this clonotype. Its antigen remains unknown. MiXCR was run by TCRdb on the reads, yielding one entry per CDR3 protein. The table records around 440,000 distinct CDR3 sequences, around 11% of them present only once. What was sequenced was PBMCs. V and J are TRBV9 and TRBJ2-1; TRBD2 aligns across 10 bases. The receptor's source is a human donor in good health (CMV status not recorded). Some clones in this sample may be carry-over from other donors' samples. The CDR3 region is CASSVASGSRYNEQFF. The CDR3 bases are TGTGCCAGCAGCGTAGCTAGCGGGAGCCGGTACAATGAGCAGTTCTTC.